These 17 T cell receptor beta chains were all obtained from the same sample, sequenced in a study of OX40 agonist ivuxolimab in advanced cancers. Sequencing was performed with immunoSEQ multiplex PCR; in TCRdb, only in-frame clones are kept and a portion is missing. The table records just over 60,000 clones, around 93% of them present only once. The sample in question was CD4+ or CD8+ T cells sorted from blood, obtained in a trial of the OX40 agonist ivuxolimab. These receptors all come from an adult with an advanced solid tumor such as melanoma, head and neck, liver or kidney cancer.

Here the CDR3 reads CASSFPGEQYF. The CDR3 nucleotides are TGTGCCAGCAGTTTCCCGGGCGAGCAGTACTTC. This chain connects TRBV28 to TRBJ2-7; no clear D gene. Trimming removed 3 bases from V and 6 bases from J, with 6 bases in between. Germline CDR1 and CDR2: MDHEN and SYDVKM. The CDR3 contains 11 residues.

This rearrangement joins TRBV19 to TRBJ2-1; D possibly corresponds to TRBD2 (6 bases). The CDR3 is 18 residues long. V lost 0 bases and J 6 bases, leaving 21 bases between the germline ends. Germline lookup yields CDR1 LNHDA and CDR2 SQIVND (reference sequence). CDR3 sequence: CASSIDEWAGNGGNEQFF. In DNA form, the CDR3 reads TGTGCCAGTAGTATAGATGAATGGGCGGGGAACGGGGGCAATGAGCAGTTCTTC. The variable domain in full, completed from reference TRBV19 and TRBJ2-1, reads DGGITQSPKYLFRKEGQNVTLSCEQNLNHDAMYWYRQDPGQGLRLIYYSQIVNDFQKGDIAEGYSVSREKKESFPLTVTSAQKNPTAFYLCASSIDEWAGNGGNEQFFGPGTRLTVL.

This chain's CDR3 is CATSRDRLAGAIGELFF. CDR3 bases: TGTGCCACCAGCAGAGATCGTCTAGCGGGAGCCATCGGGGAGCTGTTTTTT. The rearrangement uses TRBV15 and TRBJ2-2; 10 bases fit TRBD2. The CDR3 is made up of 17 amino acids. Germline CDR1 is LNHNV and CDR2 is YYDKDF (reference sequence). V was pared by 0 bases and J by 7 bases, with 8 bases of the junction left unmatched. The full variable domain, rest sourced from reference TRBV15 and TRBJ2-2, is DAMVIQNPRYQVTQFGKPVTLSCSQTLNHNVMYWYQQKSSQAPKLLFHYYDKDFNNEADTPDNFQSRRPNTSFCFLDIRSPGLGDTAMYLCATSRDRLAGAIGELFFGEGSRLTVL.

This chain joins TRBV19 and TRBJ2-7; the match to TRBD1 covers 10 bases. V lost 6 bases and J lost 2; bases outside the gene matches: 4. CDR1 LNHDA and CDR2 SQIVND come from the germline V gene (reference sequence). There are 14 residues in the CDR3. CDR3 in amino acids: CASSATGGAYEQYF. In nucleotides, the CDR3 is TGTGCCAGTAGCGCGACAGGGGGCGCCTACGAGCAGTACTTC. Supplemented by reference TRBV19 and TRBJ2-7, the full variable domain reads DGGITQSPKYLFRKEGQNVTLSCEQNLNHDAMYWYRQDPGQGLRLIYYSQIVNDFQKGDIAEGYSVSREKKESFPLTVTSAQKNPTAFYLCASSATGGAYEQYFGPGTRLTVT.

This sequence joins TRBV5-1 and TRBJ2-7, with D possibly being TRBD1 (5 bases). This CDR3 has 14 residues. Germline assignment: CDR1 SGHRS and CDR2 YFSETQ. V was shortened by 0 bases and J by 2 bases, with 9 bases between the two germline ends. In DNA, the CDR3 is TGCGCCAGCAGCTTGGCAGGGTGGCCCTACGAGCAGTACTTC. It yields the protein CASSLAGWPYEQYF. Full variable domain (missing parts from reference TRBV5-1 and TRBJ2-7): KAGVTQTPRYLIKTRGQQVTLSCSPISGHRSVSWYQQTPGQGLQFLFEYFSETQRNKGNFPGRFSGRQFSNSRSEMNVSTLELGDSALYLCASSLAGWPYEQYFGPGTRLTVT.

The chain carries TRBV4-3 and TRBJ2-3; the match to TRBD2 covers 9 bases. The CDR3 runs 18 residues. The J segment lost 2 bases and the V segment lost 1 base, leaving 10 bases of the junction unmatched. Germline V lookup: CDR1 LGHNA, CDR2 YSLEER. In nucleotides, the CDR3 is TGCGCCAGCAGCCAAGGTATTAGCGGGAGTCTTGTCACAGATACGCAGTATTTT. Protein product: CASSQGISGSLVTDTQYF.

This sequence joins TRBV5-8 and TRBJ2-1; D may be TRBD2 (6 bases). The germline gives CDR1 SGHTS, CDR2 YDEGEE. The CDR3 covers 14 residues. The V end was cut by 0 bases, the J end by 2 bases, with 6 bases between. This CDR3 reads CASSLGGAYNEQFF. CDR3 in DNA: TGTGCCAGCAGCTTGGGGGGGGCCTACAATGAGCAGTTCTTC. Looking up the rest from reference TRBV5-8 and TRBJ2-1 gives the full variable domain: EAGVTQSPTHLIKTRGQQATLRCSPISGHTSVYWYQQALGLGLQFLLWYDEGEERNRGNFPPRFSGRQFPNYSSELNVNALELEDSALYLCASSLGGAYNEQFFGPGTRLTVL.

J is TRBJ1-4 and V is TRBV7-9; D gene uncertain. V was pared by 5 bases and J by 0 bases, with 10 bases between. The CDR3 sequence is 15 residues long. Per the germline V gene, CDR1 is SEHNR and CDR2 is FQNEAQ (reference sequence). The CDR3 loop reads CASSPSRTTNEKLFF. The CDR3 nucleotides are TGTGCCAGCAGCCCGTCGAGAACAACTAATGAAAAACTGTTTTTT.

The V and J genes are TRBV5-8 and TRBJ2-3; D is unclear. From germline, CDR1 is SGHTS and CDR2 YDEGEE. The V end lost 0 bases, the J end lost 9 bases, and 2 bases lay between the germline ends. The CDR3 covers 10 residues. CDR3: CASSLATQYF. In nucleotides, the CDR3 is TGTGCCAGCAGCTTGGCGACGCAGTATTTT.

In this sample, this clone turned up once. This rearrangement joins TRBV7-9 to TRBJ1-1; D uncertain. From germline, CDR1 is SEHNR and CDR2 FQNEAQ (reference sequence). The CDR3 loop spans 11 amino acids. V lost 11 bases and J 4 bases, leaving 11 bases between the germline ends. CDR3 in amino acids: CAGNDGTEAFF. In DNA form, the CDR3 reads TGTGCCGGAAACGATGGCACTGAAGCTTTCTTT. Using reference TRBV7-9 and TRBJ1-1 for the parts outside the CDR3, the full variable domain is DTGVSQNPRHKITKRGQNVTFRCDPISEHNRLYWYRQTLGQGPEFLTYFQNEAQLEKSRLLSDRFSAERPKGSFSTLEIQRTEQGDSAMYLCAGNDGTEAFFGQGTRLTVV.

This chain links TRBV9 with TRBJ2-7; 9 nucleotides agree with TRBD2. J was trimmed by 7 bases and V by 0 bases; bases with no gene match: 11. This CDR3 is 16 amino acids long. Looked up from germline, CDR1 is SGDLS and CDR2 is YYNGEE. The CDR3 DNA reads TGTGCCAGCAGCGTAGGCGGGAGGGCCGTGTCGGAGGAGCAGTACTTC. It is translated as CASSVGGRAVSEEQYF.

The chain joins TRBV11-3 to TRBJ2-5; no clear D. CDR1 and CDR2 (germline): SGHNT, YENEEA. V was clipped by 0 bases and J by 4 bases, with 6 bases between them. The CDR3 has 13 amino acids. CDR3 sequence (DNA): TGTGCCAGCAGCTTAGACCTCCCAGAGACCCAGTACTTC. It is translated as CASSLDLPETQYF. The variable domain in full, completed from reference TRBV11-3 and TRBJ2-5, reads EAGVVQSPRYKIIEKKQPVAFWCNPISGHNTLYWYLQNLGQGPELLIRYENEEAVDDSQLPKDRFSAERLKGVDSTLKIQPAELGDSAVYLCASSLDLPETQYFGPGTRLLVL.

The V gene is TRBV7-6, the J gene TRBJ2-3, with TRBD2 matching 11 bases. The CDR3 spans 15 residues. Germline CDR1 is SGHVS and CDR2 is FNYEAQ. The V gene end was trimmed by 5 bases and the J gene end by 5 bases; junction bases not matched to a gene: 6. CDR3: CASSPLAGVEDTQYF. DNA of the CDR3: TGTGCCAGCAGCCCACTAGCGGGAGTTGAAGATACGCAGTATTTT.

The chain couples TRBV9 to TRBJ2-7; 8 positions agree with TRBD2. This CDR3 spans 13 amino acids. Unmatched junction bases numbered 7, after V lost 6 bases and J lost 5 bases. In germline, CDR1 is SGDLS, CDR2 YYNGEE. The CDR3 is CASNPAGVHEQYF. CDR3 nucleotide sequence: TGTGCCAGCAACCCAGCGGGAGTCCACGAGCAGTACTTC.

The rearrangement joins TRBV6-1 to TRBJ2-1; TRBD2 aligns across 9 bases. The germline gives CDR1 MNHNS, CDR2 SASEGT. J was trimmed by 4 bases and V by 7 bases; bases with no gene match: 8. The length of the CDR3 is 15 residues. This CDR3 is CASTPGLARYNEQFF. CDR3 DNA: TGTGCCAGCACCCCGGGACTAGCTAGGTACAATGAGCAGTTCTTC.

The chain recombines TRBV11-2 with TRBJ2-7; 8 bases map to TRBD1. Germline V lookup: CDR1 SGHAT, CDR2 FQNNGV. The CDR3 totals 17 residues. Trimming cost V 4 bases and J 1 base; bases outside gene matches: 12. CDR3 sequence: CASSSPRDRRVSYEQYF. CDR3 DNA: TGTGCCAGCAGCTCCCCCAGGGACAGGCGCGTTTCCTACGAGCAGTACTTC.

V is TRBV2 and J is TRBJ1-5, with no clear D. CDR1 is SNHLY, CDR2 FYNNEI, per germline. Trimming pared 7 bases from V and 8 bases from J, leaving 15 bases between. The CDR3 is 13 residues long. The CDR3 coding sequence is TGTGCCAGCACGGTTTATAAAGGTGAGCCCCAGCATTTT. The encoded protein is CASTVYKGEPQHF.